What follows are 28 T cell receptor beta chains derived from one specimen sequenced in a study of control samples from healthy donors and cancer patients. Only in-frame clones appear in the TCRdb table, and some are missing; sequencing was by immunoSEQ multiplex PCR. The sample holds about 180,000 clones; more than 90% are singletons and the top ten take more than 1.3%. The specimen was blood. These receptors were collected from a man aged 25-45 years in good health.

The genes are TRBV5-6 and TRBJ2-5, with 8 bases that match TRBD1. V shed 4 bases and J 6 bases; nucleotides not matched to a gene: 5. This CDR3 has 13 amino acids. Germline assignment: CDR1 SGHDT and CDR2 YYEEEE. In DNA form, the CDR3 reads TGTGCCAGCAGCCGCGACAGGGGTCAGACCCAGTACTTC. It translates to CASSRDRGQTQYF.

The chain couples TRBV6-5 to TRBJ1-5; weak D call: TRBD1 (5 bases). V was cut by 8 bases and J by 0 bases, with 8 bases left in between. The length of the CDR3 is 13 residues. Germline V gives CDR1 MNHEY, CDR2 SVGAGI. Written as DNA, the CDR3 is TGTGCCAGCCGTAGGGGTAGCAATCAGCCCCAGCATTTT. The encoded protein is CASRRGSNQPQHF.

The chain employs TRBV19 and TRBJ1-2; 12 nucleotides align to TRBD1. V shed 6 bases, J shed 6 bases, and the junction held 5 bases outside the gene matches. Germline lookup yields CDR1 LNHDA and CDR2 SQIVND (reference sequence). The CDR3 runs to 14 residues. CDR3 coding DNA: TGTGCCAGTAGAGGGACAGGGGGCTTTCATGGCTACACCTTC. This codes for CASRGTGGFHGYTF.

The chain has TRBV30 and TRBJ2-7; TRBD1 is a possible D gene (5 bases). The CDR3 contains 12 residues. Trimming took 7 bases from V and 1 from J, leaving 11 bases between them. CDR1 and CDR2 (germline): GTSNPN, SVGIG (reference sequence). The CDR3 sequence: CASTTESYEQYF. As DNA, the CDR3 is TGTGCCTCTACGACAGAGTCCTACGAGCAGTACTTC.

The CDR3 DNA is TGTGCCAGCAGTTACTCGGGACACCGGAGCTCCTATAATTCACCCCTCCACTTT. Translated, it gives CASSYSGHRSSYNSPLHF. The chain couples TRBV6-2 or TRBV6-3 to TRBJ1-6; possible D gene TRBD1, 6 bases. The V end was cut by 0 bases, the J end by 0 bases, with 12 bases between. The CDR3 is 18 amino acids. Germline loops: CDR1 MNHEY, CDR2 SVGEGT.

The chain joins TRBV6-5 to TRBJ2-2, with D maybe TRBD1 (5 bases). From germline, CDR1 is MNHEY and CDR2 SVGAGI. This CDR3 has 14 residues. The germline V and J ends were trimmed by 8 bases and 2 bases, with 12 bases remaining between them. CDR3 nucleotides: TGTGCCAGCTTCCGACAGCCAAACACCGGGGAGCTGTTTTTT. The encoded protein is CASFRQPNTGELFF.

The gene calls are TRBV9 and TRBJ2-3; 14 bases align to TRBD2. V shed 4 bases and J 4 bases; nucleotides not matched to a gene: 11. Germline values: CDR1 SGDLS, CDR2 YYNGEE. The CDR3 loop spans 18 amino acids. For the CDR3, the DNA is TGTGCCAGCAGCCTTTACGGAGGACTAGCGGGGGGCGCAGATACGCAGTATTTT. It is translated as CASSLYGGLAGGADTQYF.

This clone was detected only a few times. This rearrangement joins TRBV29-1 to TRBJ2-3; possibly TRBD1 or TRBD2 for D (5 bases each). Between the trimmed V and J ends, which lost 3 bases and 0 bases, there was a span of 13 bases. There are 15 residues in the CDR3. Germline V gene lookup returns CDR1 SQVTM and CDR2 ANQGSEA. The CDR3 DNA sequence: TGCAGCGTTGACAGGGACCCTCAAAGCACAGATACGCAGTATTTT. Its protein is CSVDRDPQSTDTQYF.

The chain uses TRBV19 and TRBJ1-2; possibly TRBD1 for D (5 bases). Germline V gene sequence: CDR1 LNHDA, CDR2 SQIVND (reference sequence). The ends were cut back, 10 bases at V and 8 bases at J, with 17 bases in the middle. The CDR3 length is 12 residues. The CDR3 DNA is TGTGCCACCTCGACAGCCGCCTGGGGCTACACCTTC. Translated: CATSTAAWGYTF.

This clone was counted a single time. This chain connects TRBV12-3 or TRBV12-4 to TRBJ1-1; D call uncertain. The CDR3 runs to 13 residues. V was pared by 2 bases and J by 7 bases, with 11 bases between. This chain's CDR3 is CASSLLRMDEAFF. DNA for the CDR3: TGTGCCAGCAGTTTATTACGTATGGATGAAGCTTTCTTT.

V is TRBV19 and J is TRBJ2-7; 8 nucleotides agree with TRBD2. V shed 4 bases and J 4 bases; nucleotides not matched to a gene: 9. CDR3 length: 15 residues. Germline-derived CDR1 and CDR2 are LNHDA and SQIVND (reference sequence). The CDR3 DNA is TGTGCCAGTAGTAGCCAAGCGGGGGTGTGGTACGAGCAGTACTTC. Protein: CASSSQAGVWYEQYF.

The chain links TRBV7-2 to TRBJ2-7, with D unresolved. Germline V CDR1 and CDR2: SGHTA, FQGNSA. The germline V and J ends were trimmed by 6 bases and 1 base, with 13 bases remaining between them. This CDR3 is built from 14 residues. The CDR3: CASRTQGGSYEQYF. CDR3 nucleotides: TGTGCCAGCAGGACTCAAGGCGGATCCTACGAGCAGTACTTC.

The CDR3 DNA follows: TGTGCCAGCAGGGAGGGGTCAGCGAACACTGAAGCTTTCTTT. It is translated as CASREGSANTEAFF. This sequence joins TRBV2 and TRBJ1-1; a possible D gene is TRBD1 (5 bases). V was shortened by 6 bases and J by 1 base, with 12 bases between the two germline ends. The length of the CDR3 is 14 residues. The germline V gene encodes CDR1 SNHLY and CDR2 FYNNEI.

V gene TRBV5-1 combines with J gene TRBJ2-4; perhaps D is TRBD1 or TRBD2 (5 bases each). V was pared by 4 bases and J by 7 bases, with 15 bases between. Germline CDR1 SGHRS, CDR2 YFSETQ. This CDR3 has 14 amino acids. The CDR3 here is CASSGSVAGNIQYF. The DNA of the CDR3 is TGCGCCAGCAGCGGGAGTGTGGCAGGGAACATTCAGTACTTC. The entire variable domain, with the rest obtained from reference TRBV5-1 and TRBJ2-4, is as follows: KAGVTQTPRYLIKTRGQQVTLSCSPISGHRSVSWYQQTPGQGLQFLFEYFSETQRNKGNFPGRFSGRQFSNSRSEMNVSTLELGDSALYLCASSGSVAGNIQYFGAGTRLSVL.

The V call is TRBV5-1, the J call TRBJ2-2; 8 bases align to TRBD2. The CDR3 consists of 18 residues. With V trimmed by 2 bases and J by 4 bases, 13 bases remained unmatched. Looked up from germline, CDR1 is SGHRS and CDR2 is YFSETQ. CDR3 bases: TGCGCCAGCAGCTTAGGAAGCGGGAGAGTGTTAGGCACCGGGGAGCTGTTTTTT. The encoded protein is CASSLGSGRVLGTGELFF.

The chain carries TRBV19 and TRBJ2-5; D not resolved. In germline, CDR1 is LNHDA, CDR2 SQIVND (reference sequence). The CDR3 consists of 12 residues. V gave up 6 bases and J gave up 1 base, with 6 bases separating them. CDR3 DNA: TGTGCCAGTAGAGGCCTCCAAGAGACCCAGTACTTC. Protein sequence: CASRGLQETQYF.

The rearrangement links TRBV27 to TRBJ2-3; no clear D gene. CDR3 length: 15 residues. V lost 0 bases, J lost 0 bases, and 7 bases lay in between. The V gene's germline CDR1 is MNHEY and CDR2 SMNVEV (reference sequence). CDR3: CASSLSGYSTDTQYF. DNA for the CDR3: TGTGCCAGCAGTTTATCGGGGTATAGCACAGATACGCAGTATTTT.

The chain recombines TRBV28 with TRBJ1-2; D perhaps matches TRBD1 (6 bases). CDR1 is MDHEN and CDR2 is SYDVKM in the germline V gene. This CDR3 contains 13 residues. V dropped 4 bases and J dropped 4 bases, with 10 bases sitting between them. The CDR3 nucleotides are TGTGCCAGCAGTTGGACAGCCTCCTATGGCTACACCTTC. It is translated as CASSWTASYGYTF.

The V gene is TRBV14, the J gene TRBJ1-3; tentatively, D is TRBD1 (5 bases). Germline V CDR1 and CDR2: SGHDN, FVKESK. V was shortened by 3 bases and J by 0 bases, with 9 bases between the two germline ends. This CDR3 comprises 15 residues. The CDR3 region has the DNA TGTGCCAGCAGCCATCGACAGAACTCTGGAAACACCATATATTTT. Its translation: CASSHRQNSGNTIYF.

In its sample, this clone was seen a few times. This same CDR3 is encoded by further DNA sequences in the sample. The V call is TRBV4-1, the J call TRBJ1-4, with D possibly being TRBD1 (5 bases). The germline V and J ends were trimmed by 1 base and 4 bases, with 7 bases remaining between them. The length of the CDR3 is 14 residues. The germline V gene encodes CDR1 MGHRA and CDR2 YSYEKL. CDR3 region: CASSQGQGNEKLFF. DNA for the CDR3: TGCGCCAGCAGCCAAGGGCAGGGTAATGAAAAACTGTTTTTT.

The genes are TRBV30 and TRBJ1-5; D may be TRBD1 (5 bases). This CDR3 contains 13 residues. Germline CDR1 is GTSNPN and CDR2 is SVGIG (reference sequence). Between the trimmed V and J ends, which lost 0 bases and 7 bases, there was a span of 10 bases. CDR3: CAWSVGGRQPQHF. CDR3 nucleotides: TGTGCCTGGAGTGTTGGGGGAAGGCAGCCCCAGCATTTT.

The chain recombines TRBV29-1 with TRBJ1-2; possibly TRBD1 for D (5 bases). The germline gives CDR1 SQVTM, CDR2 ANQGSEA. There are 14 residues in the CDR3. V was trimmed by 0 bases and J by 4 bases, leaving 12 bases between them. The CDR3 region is CSVEDEGQGYGYTF. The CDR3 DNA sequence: TGCAGCGTTGAAGATGAAGGGCAGGGCTATGGCTACACCTTC.

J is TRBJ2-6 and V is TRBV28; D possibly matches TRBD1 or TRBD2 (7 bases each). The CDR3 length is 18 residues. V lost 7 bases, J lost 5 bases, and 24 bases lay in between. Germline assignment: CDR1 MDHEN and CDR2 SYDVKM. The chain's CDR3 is CASMGGTVPYLRANVLTF. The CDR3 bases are TGTGCCAGCATGGGGGGGACAGTACCCTATTTGAGGGCCAACGTCCTGACTTTC.

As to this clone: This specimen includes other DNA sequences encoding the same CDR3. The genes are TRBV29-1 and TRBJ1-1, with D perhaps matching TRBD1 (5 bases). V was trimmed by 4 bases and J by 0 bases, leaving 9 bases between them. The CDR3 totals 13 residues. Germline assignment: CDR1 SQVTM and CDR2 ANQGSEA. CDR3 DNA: TGCAGCGTTGGGGGGAGGATGAACACTGAAGCTTTCTTT. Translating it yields CSVGGRMNTEAFF.

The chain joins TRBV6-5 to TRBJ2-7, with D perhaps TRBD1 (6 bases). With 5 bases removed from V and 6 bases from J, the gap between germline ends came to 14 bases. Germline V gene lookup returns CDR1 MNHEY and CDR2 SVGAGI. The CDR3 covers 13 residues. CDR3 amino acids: CASSKQGALEQYF. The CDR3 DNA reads TGTGCCAGCAGTAAACAGGGAGCCCTCGAGCAGTACTTC.

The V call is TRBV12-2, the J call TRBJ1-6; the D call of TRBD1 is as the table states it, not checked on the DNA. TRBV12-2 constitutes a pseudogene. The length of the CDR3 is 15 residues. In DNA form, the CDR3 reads TGTGCAAGTCGCCCTCGCCTGCTCAGGAATTCACCCCTCCACTTT. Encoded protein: CASRPRLLRNSPLHF.

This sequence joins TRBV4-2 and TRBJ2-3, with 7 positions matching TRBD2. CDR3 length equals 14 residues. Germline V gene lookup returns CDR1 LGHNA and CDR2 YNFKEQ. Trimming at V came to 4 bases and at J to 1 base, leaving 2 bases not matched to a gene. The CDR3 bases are TGTGCCAGCAGCCTTGGACTAGGCACAGATACGCAGTATTTT. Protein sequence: CASSLGLGTDTQYF.

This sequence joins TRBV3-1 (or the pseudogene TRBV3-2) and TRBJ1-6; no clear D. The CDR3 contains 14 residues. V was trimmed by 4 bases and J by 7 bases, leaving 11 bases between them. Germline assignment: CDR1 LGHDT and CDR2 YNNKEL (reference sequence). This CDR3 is CASSLTPDNSPLHF. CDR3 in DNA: TGTGCCAGCAGCCTAACCCCGGACAATTCACCCCTCCACTTT.